This T cell receptor beta chain was found in a study of T-cell reconstitution after alpha-beta-depleted transplantation in children (dated by TCRdb to about 2016). Describing the broader study: The study quantitatively tracked T-cell immune reconstitution after TCRalphabeta/CD19-depleted allogeneic hematopoietic cell transplantation in children using TCR repertoire profiling.

This clonotype was seen many times. Its antigen is currently not known. Qualities for individual bases were not recorded, and no much larger clone is one base off. The library was generated by PCR. The listed sequencing device is Illumina HiSeq 2500. Molecular barcoding was employed in the preparation of TCR libraries, with unique molecular identifiers being used to normalize TCRbeta repertoire quantification. TCRdb reworked the public reads: Q25 trimming with fastp, MiXCR clone assembly, productive beta chains retained. Rows with one shared CDR3 protein collapse into an entry with the most common genes and DNA. Here the sample has hundreds of thousands of distinct CDR3 sequences; roughly 15% occur a single time. The biggest ten clones account for 1.1% of the sample. V lost 1 base and J lost 3 bases, and the count of bases not matched to a germline gene is 6. The CDR3 runs 17 residues from the cysteine to the phenylalanine. The only DNA kept is the CDR3, 51 bases in frame from the first base. CDR1 and CDR2, per the germline V gene (reference sequence), are SGHKS and YYEKEE.

The sequence came from a human donor who donated a stem cell graft to a child with acute myeloid leukemia. Here the chain combines TRBV5-5 and TRBJ1-6; the central 8 bases match TRBD1. Sequencing used PBMCs from the stem cell graft donor, obtained from the stem cell graft. The CDR3 in this case is CASSLSRGQNYNSPLHF. At the DNA level, the sequence is TGTGCCAGCAGCTTGTCCAGGGGGCAAAACTATAATTCACCCCTCCACTTT. The variable domain in full, with residues beyond the CDR3 obtained from the reference TRBV5-5 and TRBJ1-6 genes, is DAGVTQSPTHLIKTRGQQVTLRCSPISGHKSVSWYQQVLGQGPQFIFQYYEKEERGRGNFPDRFSARQFPNYSSELNVNALLLGDSALYLCASSLSRGQNYNSPLHFGNGTRLTVT.